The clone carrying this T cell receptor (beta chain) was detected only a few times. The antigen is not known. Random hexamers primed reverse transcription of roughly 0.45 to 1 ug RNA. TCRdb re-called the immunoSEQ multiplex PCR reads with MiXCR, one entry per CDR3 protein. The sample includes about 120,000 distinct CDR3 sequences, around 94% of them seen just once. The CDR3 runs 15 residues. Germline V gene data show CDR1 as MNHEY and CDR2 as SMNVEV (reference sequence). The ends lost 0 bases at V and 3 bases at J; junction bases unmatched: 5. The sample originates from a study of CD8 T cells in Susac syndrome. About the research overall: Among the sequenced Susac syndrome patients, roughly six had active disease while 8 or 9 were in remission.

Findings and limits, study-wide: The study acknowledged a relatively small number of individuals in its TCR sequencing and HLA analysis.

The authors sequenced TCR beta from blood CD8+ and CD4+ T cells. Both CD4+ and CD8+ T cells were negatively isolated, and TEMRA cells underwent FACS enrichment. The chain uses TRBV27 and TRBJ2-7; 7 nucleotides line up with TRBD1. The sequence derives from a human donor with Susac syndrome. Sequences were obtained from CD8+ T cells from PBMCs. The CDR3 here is CASSLSGRGFYEQYF. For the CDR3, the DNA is TGTGCCAGCAGTTTATCGGGCAGGGGGTTCTACGAGCAGTACTTC.